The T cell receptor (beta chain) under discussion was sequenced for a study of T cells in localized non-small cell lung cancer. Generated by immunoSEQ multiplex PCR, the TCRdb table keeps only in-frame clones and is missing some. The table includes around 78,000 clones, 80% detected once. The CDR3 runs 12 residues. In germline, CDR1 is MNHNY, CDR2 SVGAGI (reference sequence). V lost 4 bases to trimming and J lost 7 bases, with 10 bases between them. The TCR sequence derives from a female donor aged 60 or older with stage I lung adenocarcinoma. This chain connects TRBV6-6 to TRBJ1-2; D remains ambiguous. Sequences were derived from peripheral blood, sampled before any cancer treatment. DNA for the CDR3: TGTGCCAGCAGTTCTCCGACGGCTGGCTACACCTTC. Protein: CASSSPTAGYTF.